Included here is one TCR beta chain sequence, with context. Its target is not known. The V segment lost 0 bases and the J segment 4 bases; nucleotides outside the gene matches: 11. This CDR3 spans 18 amino acids. From germline, CDR1 is LGHNA and CDR2 YNFKEQ. This entry is derived from a study of shared clonotypes between healthy human individuals. Regarding the study as a whole: Generation of non-shared clonotypes was less probable than generation of clonotypes shared by all four donors. Naive subsets, compared against memory subsets, generally had larger estimated richness values.

Assay execution took place at the deep level. Method: immunoSEQ multiplex PCR; TCRdb's copy keeps in-frame clones and lacks some. The data hold around 2,000,000 clones, with about 95% observed a single time. Positively selected for CCR7, the CD45RO-negative cells used as naive CD8 cells excluded terminally differentiated effector memory CD45RA+ cells. The chain recombines TRBV4-2 with TRBJ1-4, with 7 bases that match TRBD1. The source material was naive CD8+ T cells sorted from blood. The sequence came from a man between 18 and 35 years old in good health. The CDR3 is CASSQDPVGTDLNEKLFF. The CDR3 DNA reads as TGTGCCAGCAGCCAAGATCCTGTTGGGACAGATCTTAATGAAAAACTGTTTTTT.